A selection of T cell receptor beta chains follows, all from one sample in a study of control samples from healthy donors and cancer patients. TCRdb keeps only in-frame clones here, not all; method: immunoSEQ multiplex PCR. In the table there are approximately 110,000 clones, over 75% of which are singletons. The specimen sequenced was blood. These receptors originate from a human donor in good health. The donor label of this sample is uncertain. Each CDR3 is given with its conserved first and last residue. The D gene is left open where the match is weak. A row's size may be missing; if present it is once, few, many or a size class.

abundance	v_gene	d_gene	j_gene	CDR3nt	CDR3aa
NA	TRBV12-3/TRBV12-4	NA	TRBJ2-7	TGTGCCAGCAGTTTAACCTTAACCTACGAGCAGTACTTC	CASSLTLTYEQYF
NA	TRBV11-3	TRBD1	TRBJ2-1	TGTGCCAGCAGCTTAGAGGACGGGACAGGGAGTGAGCAGTTCTTC	CASSLEDGTGSEQFF
NA	TRBV5-1	NA	TRBJ2-7	TGCGCCAGCAGCTTGGGAGGTCTGGACGAGCAGTACTTC	CASSLGGLDEQYF
NA	TRBV6-2/TRBV6-3	TRBD2	TRBJ2-1	TGTGCCAGCAGTCCCTCTGGGCTAGCGGGGTACAATGAGCAGTTCTTC	CASSPSGLAGYNEQFF
NA	TRBV5-1	NA	TRBJ1-4	TGCGCCAGCAGCTTGGTTGTGAATGAAAAACTGTTTTTT	CASSLVVNEKLFF
few	TRBV5-1	NA	TRBJ1-1	TGCGCCAGCAGCAAGACAGACAACACTGAAGCTTTCTTT	CASSKTDNTEAFF
NA	TRBV5-4	NA	TRBJ1-1	TGTGCCAGCAGCTTGGGGGCGGGACCAAAGACTGAAGCTTTCTTT	CASSLGAGPKTEAFF
NA	TRBV6-2/TRBV6-3	NA	TRBJ1-5	TGTGCCAGCAGTTACGGCACCAACAACCAGCCCCAGCATTTT	CASSYGTNNQPQHF
NA	TRBV14	TRBD1	TRBJ1-2	TGTGCCAGCAGCCCATCAAACGGACAGGGGGTGGACTATGGCTACACCTTC	CASSPSNGQGVDYGYTF
NA	TRBV6-5	NA	TRBJ2-2	TGTGCCAGCAACAATGGGGGGTTGCTGTTTTTT	CASNNGGLLFF
NA	TRBV29-1	TRBD1	TRBJ2-1	TGCAGCGTTGAACCGAGGGGGCTAGGTGGCAATGAGCAGTTCTTC	CSVEPRGLGGNEQFF
once	TRBV19	NA	TRBJ1-2	TGTGCCAGTAGTATGGACGCTACAGCCTCCAACTATGGCTACACCTTC	CASSMDATASNYGYTF
NA	TRBV3-1/TRBV3-2	NA	TRBJ2-7	TGTGCCAGCAGCCACCTCGGCCAGGGGGGCTACGAGCAGTACTTC	CASSHLGQGGYEQYF
NA	TRBV6-5	TRBD1	TRBJ2-5	TGTGCCAGCAGTAGGACAGGGCGGAGTGAAGAGACCCAGTACTTC	CASSRTGRSEETQYF
NA	TRBV7-2	NA	TRBJ1-1	TGTGCCAGCAGCTCAAGGCTTGACAGGGAAGCTTTCTTT	CASSSRLDREAFF
NA	TRBV19	TRBD2	TRBJ2-1	TGTGCCAGTAGTATCGGGGGGGCTCGGGATGAGCAGTTCTTC	CASSIGGARDEQFF
NA	TRBV18	NA	TRBJ1-6	TGTGCCAGCTCACCACCGGGGGGATTAAATTCACCCCTCCACTTT	CASSPPGGLNSPLHF
NA	TRBV19	NA	TRBJ1-2	TGTGCCAGTACCCCTGGGCGGTGGACAGACTATGGCTACACCTTC	CASTPGRWTDYGYTF
NA	TRBV2	NA	TRBJ1-6	TGTGCCAGCATCGAGGGGGTAGGTTCACCCCTCCACTTT	CASIEGVGSPLHF
once	TRBV12-3/TRBV12-4	NA	TRBJ1-4	TGTGCCAGCAGTTACAGGGCTGAAAAACTGTTTTTT	CASSYRAEKLFF
NA	TRBV9	NA	TRBJ2-5	TGTGCCAGCAGCCCTTCCGGGTACCAAGAGACCCAGTACTTC	CASSPSGYQETQYF
NA	TRBV19	NA	TRBJ2-1	TGTGCCAGTAGGTGGGAATACGAGCAGTTCTTC	CASRWEYEQFF
NA	TRBV29-1	NA	TRBJ1-1	TGCAGCGTTGAACGGGGGAACACTGAAGCTTTCTTT	CSVERGNTEAFF
NA	TRBV6-6	TRBD1	TRBJ1-2	TGTGCCAGCAGTGTGGACAGGGTAGGGGGCTACACCTTC	CASSVDRVGGYTF
NA	TRBV10-3	NA	TRBJ1-2	TGTGCCATCCGACAAACGGAAAGCTACACCTTC	CAIRQTESYTF
NA	TRBV6-5	NA	TRBJ2-1	TGTGCCAGCACGGGGACCCGTATTCGGGATGAGCAGTTCTTC	CASTGTRIRDEQFF
NA	TRBV12-3/TRBV12-4	NA	TRBJ1-2	TGTGCCAGCAGTTTAGGGGGGGCCGTTGGCTACACCTTC	CASSLGGAVGYTF
NA	TRBV11-2	NA	TRBJ2-1	TGTGCCAGCAGCCTGGGGGCGGGTCTTGATGAGCAGTTCTTC	CASSLGAGLDEQFF
NA	TRBV5-4	NA	TRBJ2-7	TGTGCCAGCAGCTTGGGAGGCGGTCAGGGTCAGTACGAGCAGTACTTC	CASSLGGGQGQYEQYF
NA	TRBV4-3	TRBD1	TRBJ1-6	TGCGCCAGCAGCCAGACAGGGGGTAATTCACCCCTCCACTTT	CASSQTGGNSPLHF